The TCR beta chain described here comes from a study of blood T cell repertoires in COVID-19. Background on the study: COVID-19 samples from acute and convalescent phases originated in the United States, Italy and Spain. In each case, the material was cDNA or gDNA derived from T cells, B-cell-depleted T cells, or PBMCs.

As to this clone: The junction departs from the called germline gene at one end, perhaps through a read error.

Original handling: For nucleated cells, counts were estimated from reference gene primer amplification. Using immunoSEQ multiplex PCR, the repertoire was profiled, and TCRdb retains in-frame clones only, with some absent. From that table come the V and J calls and clone size; the DNA was used to work out D and trimming. Altogether about 200,000 clones are present, about 84% being singletons, with the ten largest covering roughly 8%. The CDR3 loop spans 15 amino acids. Germline assignment: CDR1 MNHEY and CDR2 SVGAGI. The sample consisted of peripheral blood. The V and J genes are TRBV6-5 and TRBJ1-1, with D unclear. The source of this sequence is a woman older than 75 with acute or convalescent COVID-19. The CDR3 spells CASSYSIRGNAEAFF. For the CDR3, the DNA is TGTGCCAGCAGTTACTCGATCCGAGGGAACGCTGAAGCTTTCTTT.